Presented here are 18 T cell receptor beta chains from one specimen sequenced in a study of identical twins. TCRdb fed the 5' RACE reads into MiXCR, producing one record per CDR3 protein. The data show approximately 690,000 distinct CDR3 sequences, 5.5% to 6.5% seen once. The source material was naive T cells sorted from blood. These receptors all stem from a man between 18 and 29 years old in good health.

The chain couples TRBV6-1 to TRBJ2-1; 11 nucleotides align to TRBD2. The CDR3 extends over 16 amino acids. Germline lookup yields CDR1 MNHNS and CDR2 SASEGT. The ends lost 6 bases at V and 7 bases at J; junction bases unmatched: 11. In nucleotides, the CDR3 is TGTGCCAGCAGACACCCATCCGGGACTAGCGGTAATGAGCAGTTCTTC. Amino acids: CASRHPSGTSGNEQFF.

The genes are TRBV18 and TRBJ2-1, with TRBD2 as a possible D gene (6 bases). The CDR3 sequence is 15 residues long. From germline, CDR1 is KGHSH and CDR2 LQKENI. V shed 0 bases and J shed 3 bases, with 9 bases lying between them. CDR3 coding DNA: TGTGCCAGCTCACCACCGGGGACTCTCTACAATGAGCAGTTCTTC. As protein: CASSPPGTLYNEQFF.

This clonotype occurred a few times. This chain's CDR3 is CASSAAIGQGAAETQYF. The CDR3 DNA reads as TGTGCCAGCAGCGCAGCTATCGGACAGGGGGCCGCAGAGACCCAGTACTTC. The gene calls are TRBV7-9 and TRBJ2-5, with 11 bases fitting TRBD1. The CDR3 runs 17 residues. Germline CDR1 and CDR2: SEHNR and FQNEAQ (reference sequence). V dropped 5 bases and J dropped 4; count of bases not matched to a gene: 12.

In its sample, this clonotype was seen many times. This chain links TRBV5-1 with TRBJ2-7; possibly TRBD1 for D (5 bases). Between the trimmed V and J ends, which lost 0 bases and 5 bases, there was a span of 12 bases. Germline-derived CDR1 and CDR2 are SGHRS and YFSETQ. There are 14 residues in the CDR3. This CDR3 is CASSLGVQVHEQYF. The CDR3 DNA follows: TGCGCCAGCAGCTTGGGGGTACAGGTCCACGAGCAGTACTTC.

This clonotype was seen at least ten times. This rearrangement joins TRBV20-1 to TRBJ2-5; tentatively, D is TRBD2 (6 bases). Germline lookup yields CDR1 DFQATT and CDR2 SNEGSKA (reference sequence). The V gene lost 3 bases and the J gene lost 2 bases, with 13 bases spanning the gap. The CDR3 has 14 amino acids. CDR3 protein: CSARNVREQETQYF. The CDR3 region has the DNA TGCAGTGCTAGGAACGTTCGGGAGCAAGAGACCCAGTACTTC.

This clonotype appeared many times. V and J are TRBV28 and TRBJ2-7; a weak D match, TRBD2 (5 bases). Germline V CDR1 and CDR2: MDHEN, SYDVKM. V lost 6 bases and J lost 4, with 16 bases in between. The CDR3 length is 14 residues. For the CDR3, the DNA is TGTGCCAGCAGCCCAGCGCAGGAGGCGTACGAGCAGTACTTC. It codes for CASSPAQEAYEQYF. The entire variable domain, with the rest obtained from reference TRBV28 and TRBJ2-7, is as follows: DVKVTQSSRYLVKRTGEKVFLECVQDMDHENMFWYRQDPGLGLRLIYFSYDVKMKEKGDIPEGYSVSREKKERFSLILESASTNQTSMYLCASSPAQEAYEQYFGPGTRLTVT.

The V and J genes are TRBV30 and TRBJ2-2; possible D gene TRBD2, 6 bases. The V gene's germline CDR1 is GTSNPN and CDR2 SVGIG (reference sequence). The CDR3 is 14 residues long. V gave up 3 bases and J gave up 6 bases, with 14 bases separating them. The CDR3, as DNA: TGTGCCTGGAGGGGGGGACTCTCCCCCGGGGAGCTGTTTTTT. Protein sequence: CAWRGGLSPGELFF.

The chain combines TRBV7-9 with TRBJ2-3; D is perhaps TRBD1 (6 bases). The CDR3 totals 15 residues. With 3 bases removed from V and 5 bases from J, the gap between germline ends came to 15 bases. Germline loops: CDR1 SEHNR, CDR2 FQNEAQ (reference sequence). The CDR3 loop reads CASSFYGTSGDTQYF. The CDR3 DNA reads TGTGCCAGCAGCTTCTATGGGACATCTGGAGATACGCAGTATTTT.

This clonotype was seen ten or more times. V and J are TRBV28 and TRBJ2-3, with D possibly matching TRBD2 (5 bases). Trimming shortened V by 6 bases and J by 5 bases, and 33 bases separated the two germline ends. The CDR3 is 20 amino acids. The V gene's germline CDR1 is MDHEN and CDR2 SYDVKM. CDR3: CASSPDPAASFFPPRDTQYF. The CDR3, as DNA: TGTGCCAGCAGCCCCGATCCGGCGGCTAGCTTTTTCCCCCCGAGAGATACGCAGTATTTT.

The chain joins TRBV30 to TRBJ2-7, with D hard to call. This CDR3 has 11 amino acids. Trimming left V 3 bases short and J 3 bases short, with 6 bases between. From germline, CDR1 is GTSNPN and CDR2 SVGIG (reference sequence). This chain's CDR3 is CAWSSLYEQYF. The CDR3 coding sequence is TGTGCCTGGAGCTCGCTCTACGAGCAGTACTTC.

This clonotype was recorded many times. The genes are TRBV20-1 and TRBJ1-2, with 10 bases that match TRBD1. Unmatched junction bases numbered 1, after V lost 4 bases and J lost 2 bases. The CDR3 extends over 13 amino acids. Germline CDR1 is DFQATT and CDR2 is SNEGSKA (reference sequence). CDR3 region: CSATGQGNYGYTF. The CDR3 coding sequence is TGCAGTGCTACGGGACAGGGGAACTATGGCTACACCTTC.

There are many counts of this clonotype. This rearrangement joins TRBV12-3 or TRBV12-4 to TRBJ2-6; D possibly matches TRBD1 or TRBD2 (5 bases each). The CDR3 is 17 amino acids. V lost 8 bases and J 0 bases, leaving 17 bases between the germline ends. The CDR3 DNA is TGTGCCAGCTTATACGGGACGGCAAGCTCTGGGGCCAACGTCCTGACTTTC. Its protein is CASLYGTASSGANVLTF.

The chain recombines TRBV20-1 with TRBJ2-5; D possibly matches TRBD1 or TRBD2 (5 bases each). The CDR3 spans 13 residues. Germline V gene lookup returns CDR1 DFQATT and CDR2 SNEGSKA (reference sequence). The V and J ends lost 3 bases and 5 bases respectively, with 13 bases between them. CDR3 amino acids: CSASSGSGETQYF. The CDR3 bases are TGCAGTGCTAGTTCAGGGTCGGGGGAGACCCAGTACTTC.

This clonotype was picked up many times. The genes are TRBV7-9 and TRBJ2-7; D not certain. Between the trimmed V and J ends, which lost 1 base and 2 bases, there was a span of 12 bases. This CDR3 has 15 residues. CDR1 is SEHNR and CDR2 is FQNEAQ in the germline V gene (reference sequence). The CDR3: CASSLDATSPYEQYF. The DNA of the CDR3 is TGTGCCAGCAGCTTAGATGCGACATCCCCCTACGAGCAGTACTTC.

This clonotype was observed a few times. The chain uses TRBV15 and TRBJ2-3; TRBD1 matches at 7 bases. Trimming at V came to 0 bases and at J to 2 bases, leaving 5 bases not matched to a gene. Per germline, CDR1 LNHNV and CDR2 YYDKDF (reference sequence). The CDR3 extends over 16 amino acids. The CDR3 coding sequence is TGTGCCACCAGCAGAGAGTGGGACAGCATCACAGATACGCAGTATTTT. This codes for CATSREWDSITDTQYF.

This chain connects TRBV19 to TRBJ2-5; 9 nucleotides agree with TRBD2. The CDR3 is made up of 17 amino acids. Germline lookup yields CDR1 LNHDA and CDR2 SQIVND (reference sequence). V lost 5 bases, J lost 1 base, and 11 bases stayed unmatched. The CDR3, as DNA: TGTGCCAGTAGTTTCCGGACTAGCGCAGAACTCCAAGAGACCCAGTACTTC. Amino acid sequence: CASSFRTSAELQETQYF.

This clonotype turned up a few times. V is TRBV5-1 and J is TRBJ2-7; TRBD1 matches 8 bases. V gave up 4 bases and J gave up 0 bases; unmatched junction bases: 3. Germline CDR1 is SGHRS and CDR2 is YFSETQ. The CDR3 has 14 residues. CDR3 loop: CASSPGTGSYEQYV. The CDR3, as DNA: TGCGCCAGCAGCCCGGGGACAGGCTCCTACGAGCAGTACGTC.

This clonotype was detected ten times or more. This chain connects TRBV20-1 to TRBJ2-7; a possible D gene is TRBD2 (5 bases). The CDR3 is made up of 14 amino acids. Germline V CDR1 and CDR2: DFQATT, SNEGSKA (reference sequence). The ends were cut back, 6 bases at V and 2 bases at J, with 17 bases in the middle. CDR3 DNA: TGCAGTGCCAGCAATGGACTGTTACCCTACGAGCAGTACTTC. Its protein product is CSASNGLLPYEQYF.